Given below is one T cell receptor (beta chain) in context. Its antigen is currently unknown. This sample is part of a study of beta chain features in type 1 diabetes. Study results and limitations: The study left unresolved whether HLA type influences TCRB rearrangement. A closer apparent resemblance between naive, central memory and Treg TCRB repertoires was seen in patients than in healthy donors. High-TCR-expressing cells could be over-represented by cDNA sequencing.

The entirety of the isolated RNA underwent reverse transcription, so expressed TCRB transcripts were sequenced. Regulatory, naive and central memory T cell samples averaged around 3.6 million reads. Some clones are missing from TCRdb's copy, which holds only in-frame ones; the method was immunoSEQ multiplex PCR. This sample has more than 300,000 clones, with around 8% found just once. Per the germline V gene, CDR1 is SGHRS and CDR2 is YFSETQ. Losses at the gene ends were 3 bases for V and 0 bases for J; bases not matched to a gene: 3. The CDR3 contains 15 residues. The clonotype originates from a woman younger than 30 in good health. J is TRBJ2-1 and V is TRBV5-1; 7 nucleotides align to TRBD1. Source material: central memory CD4+ T cells from blood. This CDR3 is CASSSGQNSYNEQFF. In DNA form, the CDR3 reads TGCGCCAGCAGCTCGGGACAGAACTCCTACAATGAGCAGTTCTTC.